Each of the 18 T cell receptor beta chains below was sequenced from the same sample in a study of spatial heterogeneity in lung cancer. Time point described: blood at routine non-recurrence follow-up after resection. No cells were sorted before sequencing. The whole RNA sequenced was extracted from tumor, nontumor lung or frozen PBMC. MiXCR was run by TCRdb on the 5' RACE reads, yielding one entry per CDR3 protein. Of 95,000 to 130,000 distinct CDR3 sequences in the sample, 9.5% to 15% were seen once. The sequencing here drew on PBMCs, taken at follow-up. All receptors derive from a male donor with early-stage non-small cell lung cancer.

This sequence joins TRBV13 and TRBJ2-7; a possible D gene is TRBD2 (6 bases). V gave up 2 bases and J gave up 2 bases, with 13 bases separating them. Per the germline V gene, CDR1 is PRHDT and CDR2 is FYEKMQ (reference sequence). The CDR3 covers 15 residues. CDR3 in amino acids: CASSLNLGGAYEQYF. The CDR3 bases are TGTGCCAGCAGCTTAAATCTCGGGGGTGCCTACGAGCAGTACTTC.

This clonotype showed up many times. V and J are TRBV6-5 and TRBJ2-1; a possible D gene is TRBD2 (5 bases). The length of the CDR3 is 16 residues. Trimming took off 5 bases at V and 1 base at J, with 15 bases between the two ends. Germline V lookup: CDR1 MNHEY, CDR2 SVGAGI. CDR3 sequence: CASSEDLRGSYNEQFF. CDR3 in DNA: TGTGCCAGCAGTGAGGACCTCCGCGGGTCCTACAATGAGCAGTTCTTC.

The genes are TRBV9 and TRBJ1-5, with no clear D. There are 12 residues in the CDR3. The germline CDR1 and CDR2 sequences are SGDLS and YYNGEE. V lost 4 bases to trimming and J lost 10 bases, with 12 bases between them. In DNA form, the CDR3 reads TGTGCCAGCAGCAAACGTGACGGACCCCAGCATTTT. This encodes CASSKRDGPQHF.

Concerning this clonotype itself: The junction shows a germline mismatch at one end, possibly a read error. The rearrangement joins TRBV6-5 to TRBJ1-1; 7 bases are shared with TRBD1. Germline values: CDR1 MNHEY, CDR2 SVGAGI. There are 14 residues in the CDR3. The CDR3 region is CASSYSDRNLESFF. The CDR3 DNA is TGTGCCAGCAGTTACTCGGACAGGAACCTTGAATCTTTCTTT.

The rearrangement uses TRBV4-3 and TRBJ2-3, with 8 bases aligning to TRBD2. This CDR3 contains 15 residues. J was trimmed by 2 bases and V by 1 base; bases with no gene match: 2. Per the germline V gene, CDR1 is LGHNA and CDR2 is YSLEER. The CDR3 region is CASSQVAGNTDTQYF. CDR3 DNA sequence: TGCGCCAGCAGCCAAGTAGCGGGGAACACAGATACGCAGTATTTT.

This clonotype was detected a few times. One end of the junction is discordant with germline, which a read error may explain. The chain carries TRBV7-7 and TRBJ2-5, with D possibly being TRBD2 (5 bases). The CDR3 is 14 residues long. CDR1 SSHAT and CDR2 FNYEAQ come from the germline V gene (reference sequence). For the CDR3, the DNA is TGTGCTAGCAGCTTAGGATTCGGGAAAGAGACCCAGTACTTC. It codes for CASSLGFGKETQYF.

The chain combines TRBV20-1 with TRBJ2-3; 9 nucleotides match TRBD2. The CDR3 runs to 14 residues. V lost 1 base and J lost 5; bases outside the gene matches: 4. Germline assignment: CDR1 DFQATT and CDR2 SNEGSKA (reference sequence). In DNA form, the CDR3 reads TGCAGTGCTAGAGGGCGGGGGGGCTTAGATACGCAGTATTTT. Translation: CSARGRGGLDTQYF.

This clonotype was counted at least ten times. The chain recombines TRBV6-5 with TRBJ2-7; D unresolved. Germline-derived CDR1 and CDR2 are MNHEY and SVGAGI. Trimming pared 7 bases from V and 6 bases from J, leaving 10 bases between. CDR3 length: 11 residues. CDR3: CASKALGEQYF. The CDR3 DNA sequence: TGTGCCAGCAAGGCTCTGGGCGAGCAGTACTTC.

This clonotype was seen many times. V and J are TRBV4-2 and TRBJ1-5; no clear D gene. The CDR3 runs 14 residues. Germline CDR1 LGHNA, CDR2 YNFKEQ. Trimming took 0 bases from V and 5 from J, leaving 8 bases between them. CDR3 bases: TGTGCCAGCAGCCAAGAGTCCTCAGATCAGCCCCAGCATTTT. Translating gives CASSQESSDQPQHF.

This clonotype was observed a handful of times. The V and J genes are TRBV10-3 and TRBJ1-1, with D possibly TRBD1 on 5 matching bases. CDR3 size: 13 residues. Germline CDR1 reads ENHRY; CDR2 reads SYGVKD. The V and J ends lost 2 bases and 5 bases respectively, with 9 bases between them. This CDR3 reads CAISEQGGTEAFF. The CDR3 region has the DNA TGTGCCATCAGTGAGCAGGGAGGAACTGAAGCTTTCTTT.

This clonotype has just a few counts. This rearrangement joins TRBV7-2 to TRBJ2-1; 15 positions agree with TRBD2. The germline V gene encodes CDR1 SGHTA and CDR2 FQGNSA. CDR3 size: 16 residues. V shed 5 bases, J shed 7 bases, and the junction held 6 bases outside the gene matches. The CDR3 sequence is CASSPPGLAGGNEQFF. The CDR3 nucleotides are TGTGCCAGCAGCCCCCCTGGACTAGCGGGGGGGAATGAGCAGTTCTTC.

V and J are TRBV7-2 and TRBJ2-7; TRBD1 is a possible D gene (5 bases). The CDR3 length is 15 residues. Trimming took off 3 bases at V and 6 bases at J, with 18 bases between the two ends. The germline V gene encodes CDR1 SGHTA and CDR2 FQGNSA. The CDR3 loop reads CASSFSPSSGIEQYF. The CDR3 region has the DNA TGTGCCAGCAGCTTTAGTCCGAGTTCAGGGATCGAGCAGTACTTC.

This clonotype came up a few times. The rearrangement joins TRBV12-3 or TRBV12-4 to TRBJ2-1; tentatively, D is TRBD2 (5 bases). The CDR3 is made up of 14 amino acids. V was cut by 8 bases and J by 5 bases, with 16 bases left in between. CDR3 amino acids: CASFRDLGNNEQFF. CDR3 sequence (DNA): TGTGCCAGCTTCCGGGATTTGGGTAACAATGAGCAGTTCTTC.

This clonotype was observed a handful of times. This chain joins TRBV20-1 and TRBJ1-2; 10 positions agree with TRBD1. Germline CDR1 and CDR2: DFQATT and SNEGSKA (reference sequence). V lost 5 bases and J lost 6; bases outside the gene matches: 9. CDR3 length: 14 residues. The CDR3 loop is CSAFHLGQGDGYTF. CDR3 bases: TGCAGTGCTTTCCACCTTGGACAGGGGGATGGCTACACCTTC.

Ten or more counts support this clonotype. The J gene is TRBJ1-2, the V gene TRBV20-1; D is ambiguous. This CDR3 is built from 10 residues. Trimming removed 5 bases from V and 5 bases from J, with 6 bases in between. Germline CDR1 and CDR2: DFQATT and SNEGSKA (reference sequence). CDR3 amino acids: CSAPDYGYTF. As DNA, the CDR3 is TGCAGTGCTCCGGATTATGGCTACACCTTC.

This clonotype showed up just a few times. The chain has TRBV4-1 and TRBJ2-1, with 11 bases lining up with TRBD2. CDR3 length: 16 amino acids. The germline CDR1 and CDR2 sequences are MGHRA and YSYEKL. J was trimmed by 6 bases and V by 2 bases; bases with no gene match: 6. DNA of the CDR3: TGCGCCAGCAGCCAACCCTCGACTAGCGGGGTCAATGAGCAGTTCTTC. Its protein is CASSQPSTSGVNEQFF.

This clonotype has only a few counts. The V gene is TRBV28, the J gene TRBJ2-7, with TRBD2 as a possible D gene (5 bases). The CDR3 covers 14 residues. Germline V CDR1 and CDR2: MDHEN, SYDVKM. Trimming shortened V by 6 bases and J by 0 bases, and 12 bases separated the two germline ends. The CDR3 coding sequence is TGTGCCAGCAGAACACCGGGGTCCTCCTACGAGCAGTACTTC. It specifies CASRTPGSSYEQYF.

This clonotype was counted a few times. The chain combines TRBV29-1 with TRBJ1-1, with D possibly matching TRBD1 (6 bases). The length of the CDR3 is 13 residues. V was pared by 7 bases and J by 6 bases, with 18 bases between. From germline, CDR1 is SQVTM and CDR2 ANQGSEA. CDR3 nucleotides: TGCAGCGGTGCGGAGGGGGGGAAGGCTGAAGCTTTCTTT. Amino acids: CSGAEGGKAEAFF.